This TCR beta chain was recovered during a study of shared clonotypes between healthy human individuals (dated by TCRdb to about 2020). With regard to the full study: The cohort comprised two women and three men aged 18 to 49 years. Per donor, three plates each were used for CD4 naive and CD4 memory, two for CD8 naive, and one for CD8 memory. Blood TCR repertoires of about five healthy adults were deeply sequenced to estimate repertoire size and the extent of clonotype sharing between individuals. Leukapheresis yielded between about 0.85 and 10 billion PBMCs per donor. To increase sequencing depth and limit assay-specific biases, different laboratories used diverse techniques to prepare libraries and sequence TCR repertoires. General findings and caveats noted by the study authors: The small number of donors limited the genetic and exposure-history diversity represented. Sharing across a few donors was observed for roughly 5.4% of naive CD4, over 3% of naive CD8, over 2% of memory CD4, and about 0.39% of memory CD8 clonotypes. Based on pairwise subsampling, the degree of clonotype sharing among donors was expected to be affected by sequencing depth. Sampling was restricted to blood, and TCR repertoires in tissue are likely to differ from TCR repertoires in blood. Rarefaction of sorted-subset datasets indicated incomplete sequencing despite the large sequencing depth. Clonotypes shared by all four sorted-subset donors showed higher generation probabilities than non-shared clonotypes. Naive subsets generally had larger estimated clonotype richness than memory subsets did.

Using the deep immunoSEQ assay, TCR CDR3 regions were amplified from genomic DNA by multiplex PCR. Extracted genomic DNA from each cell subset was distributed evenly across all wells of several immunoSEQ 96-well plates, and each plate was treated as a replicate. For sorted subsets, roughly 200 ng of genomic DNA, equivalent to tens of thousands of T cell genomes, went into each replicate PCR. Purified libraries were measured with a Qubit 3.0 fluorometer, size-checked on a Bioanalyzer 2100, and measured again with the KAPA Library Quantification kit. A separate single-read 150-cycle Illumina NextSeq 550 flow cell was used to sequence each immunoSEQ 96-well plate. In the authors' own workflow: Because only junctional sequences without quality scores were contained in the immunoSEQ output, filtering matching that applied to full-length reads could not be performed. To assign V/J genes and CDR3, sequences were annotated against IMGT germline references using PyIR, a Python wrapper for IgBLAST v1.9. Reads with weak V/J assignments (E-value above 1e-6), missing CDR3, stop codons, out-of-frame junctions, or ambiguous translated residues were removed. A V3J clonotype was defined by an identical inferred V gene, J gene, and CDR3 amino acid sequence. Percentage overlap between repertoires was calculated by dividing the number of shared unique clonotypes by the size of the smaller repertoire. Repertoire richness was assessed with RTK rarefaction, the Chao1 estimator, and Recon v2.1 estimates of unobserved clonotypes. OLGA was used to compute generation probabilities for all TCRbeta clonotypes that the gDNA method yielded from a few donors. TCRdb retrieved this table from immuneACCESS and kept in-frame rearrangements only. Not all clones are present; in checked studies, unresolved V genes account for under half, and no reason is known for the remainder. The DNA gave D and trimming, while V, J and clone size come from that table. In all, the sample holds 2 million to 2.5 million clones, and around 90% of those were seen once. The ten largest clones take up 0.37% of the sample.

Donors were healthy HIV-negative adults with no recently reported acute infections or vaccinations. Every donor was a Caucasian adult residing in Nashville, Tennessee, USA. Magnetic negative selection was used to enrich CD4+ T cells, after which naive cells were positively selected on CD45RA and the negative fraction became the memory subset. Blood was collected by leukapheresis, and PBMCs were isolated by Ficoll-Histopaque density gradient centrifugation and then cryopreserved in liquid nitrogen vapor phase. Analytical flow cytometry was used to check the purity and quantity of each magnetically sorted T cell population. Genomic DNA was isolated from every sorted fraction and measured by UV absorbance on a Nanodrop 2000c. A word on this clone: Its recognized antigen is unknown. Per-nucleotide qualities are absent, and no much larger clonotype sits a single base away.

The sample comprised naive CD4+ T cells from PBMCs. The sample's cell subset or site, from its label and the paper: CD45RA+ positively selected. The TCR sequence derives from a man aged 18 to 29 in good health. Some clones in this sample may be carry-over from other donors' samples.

The CDR3 protein is CASSQGNRENIQYF. Read as DNA, the sequence is TGCGCCAGCAGCCAAGGAAACAGAGAAAACATTCAGTACTTC. Recombination joined TRBV4-1 with TRBJ2-4, with an unclear D gene assignment. From the cysteine through the phenylalanine, the CDR3 covers 14 amino acids. The only DNA kept is the CDR3, 42 bases in frame from the first base. The germline V gene provides CDR1 MGHRA and CDR2 YSYEKL. V drops 1 base and J drops 5 bases, leaving 9 bases in between.